Sequencing of this T cell receptor (beta chain) was carried out in a study of blood T cell repertoires in COVID-19. The wider study: Sample material is recorded as cDNA or gDNA derived from T cells, B-cell-depleted T cells, or PBMCs.

Enrolled through a virtual design, the participants were between about 18 and 100 years of age and came from fewer than 30 US areas. Those designated as exposed participants met a COVID-19 case within 2 weeks before study entry. As originally analysed: Scientists estimated how many nucleated cells there were by amplifying reference gene primers. The assay was immunoSEQ multiplex PCR, and TCRdb's table has in-frame clones only and misses some. The DNA was the basis for D and trimming; V, J and clone size are from that table. The sample has a few hundred thousand clones; approximately 89% are singletons. Looked up from germline, CDR1 is MDHEN and CDR2 is SYDVKM. This CDR3 spans 17 amino acids. Trimming at V came to 5 bases and at J to 4 bases, leaving 11 bases not matched to a gene.

The material sequenced was PBMCs or T cells enriched from blood (not recorded which). The chain couples TRBV28 to TRBJ1-6; 7 nucleotides line up with TRBD1. The sequence was collected from a woman aged 50 to 65 who had been exposed to COVID-19. The CDR3 reads CASSPIGTAAYNSPLHF. The CDR3 nucleotides are TGTGCCAGCAGTCCAATAGGGACAGCCGCTTATAATTCACCCCTCCACTTT.